These 25 T cell receptor beta chains share one sample of origin, sequenced in a study of cytomegalovirus exposure and HLA in healthy donors. Libraries were prepared by immunoSEQ multiplex PCR; TCRdb keeps only in-frame clonotypes and omits some of them. Among 150,000 to 200,000 clones listed, around four fifths were seen once. Sequencing used PBMCs. The receptors shown here come from a young man in good health and CMV-seropositive.

A single count supports this clone. V and J are TRBV7-9 and TRBJ2-5; D possibly corresponds to TRBD1 (6 bases). Trimming pared 5 bases from V and 2 bases from J, leaving 12 bases between. CDR1 and CDR2 (germline): SEHNR, FQNEAQ (reference sequence). The CDR3 has 14 amino acids. The CDR3 reads CASSPTGIQETQYF. CDR3 coding DNA: TGTGCCAGCAGCCCGACAGGTATTCAAGAGACCCAGTACTTC.

Turning to this clone: The sample has other DNA sequences that encode this CDR3 too. The chain joins TRBV9 to TRBJ2-3; possible D gene TRBD1, 5 bases. In germline, CDR1 is SGDLS, CDR2 YYNGEE. There are 13 residues in the CDR3. V lost 0 bases and J 3 bases, leaving 5 bases between the germline ends. This CDR3 is CASSVDRTDTQYF. The CDR3 nucleotides are TGTGCCAGCAGCGTAGACAGGACAGATACGCAGTATTTT.

This sequence joins TRBV9 and TRBJ2-2; the D is unclear. The germline gives CDR1 SGDLS, CDR2 YYNGEE. This CDR3 region has 16 residues. The V and J ends lost 4 bases and 1 base respectively, with 14 bases between them. The CDR3 loop is CASSSVLRMNTGELFF. The CDR3 nucleotides read TGTGCCAGCAGCTCGGTTCTACGAATGAACACCGGGGAGCTGTTTTTT.

This sequence joins TRBV15 and TRBJ2-1; TRBD2 matches at 15 bases. J lost 5 bases, V lost 5 bases, and 4 bases had no gene match. This CDR3 comprises 16 residues. Germline CDR1 LNHNV, CDR2 YYDKDF (reference sequence). The DNA of the CDR3 is TGTGCCACCAGCCGCGGACTAGCGGGAGGGAACAATGAGCAGTTCTTC. This translates into CATSRGLAGGNNEQFF.

The chain has TRBV28 and TRBJ1-2; 10 bases are a match to TRBD1. Trimming removed 5 bases from V and 4 bases from J; junction bases left unmatched: 13. Germline CDR1 reads MDHEN; CDR2 reads SYDVKM. This CDR3 contains 17 residues. The CDR3 region has the DNA TGTGCCAGCAGTCCTATATTGCCGGGGACAGGGGTCTATGGCTACACCTTC. As protein: CASSPILPGTGVYGYTF.

The chain joins TRBV30 to TRBJ1-5; possibly TRBD1 for D (5 bases). The CDR3 has 13 residues. CDR1 is GTSNPN and CDR2 is SVGIG in the germline V gene (reference sequence). The V end was cut by 2 bases, the J end by 5 bases, with 10 bases between. The chain's CDR3 is CAWSRGGDQPQHF. In DNA form, the CDR3 reads TGTGCCTGGAGTCGGGGGGGAGATCAGCCCCAGCATTTT.

The DNA for the CDR3 is TGTGCCAGCAGCGTAAAACCGGGACAGATCTCTGGAAACACCATATATTTT. This encodes CASSVKPGQISGNTIYF. This chain connects TRBV28 to TRBJ1-3; TRBD1 agrees at 7 bases. The germline gives CDR1 MDHEN, CDR2 SYDVKM. J was trimmed by 0 bases and V by 6 bases; bases with no gene match: 11. The CDR3 covers 17 residues.

The chain is built from TRBV29-1 and TRBJ1-2; 10 bases align to TRBD1. The CDR3 has 15 residues. The V segment lost 0 bases and the J segment 6 bases; nucleotides outside the gene matches: 7. Germline-derived CDR1 and CDR2 are SQVTM and ANQGSEA. The CDR3 DNA reads TGCAGCGTTGAAGAGGAGGGGACAGGGGTTGATGGCTACACCTTC. Its translation: CSVEEEGTGVDGYTF.

As DNA, the CDR3 is TGTGCCAGCTCAAACTCGGAAAGGACTCGGACTGAAGCTTTCTTT. As protein: CASSNSERTRTEAFF. V usage is TRBV28 and J usage is TRBJ1-1; D remains ambiguous. The CDR3 runs 15 residues. Germline V gene lookup returns CDR1 MDHEN and CDR2 SYDVKM. V lost 8 bases, J lost 5 bases, and 21 bases lay in between.

The V call is TRBV28, the J call TRBJ2-7, with a possible D match to TRBD2 (6 bases). This CDR3 comprises 14 residues. Germline CDR1 reads MDHEN; CDR2 reads SYDVKM. V was cut by 7 bases and J by 7 bases, with 20 bases left in between. The CDR3 region has the DNA TGTGCCAGCACCCCTCCGGGGGACCTGGGTGAGCAGTACTTC. Protein: CASTPPGDLGEQYF.

The V call is TRBV7-6, the J call TRBJ1-5; TRBD1 agrees at 7 bases. V was clipped by 1 base and J by 0 bases; unmatched bases: 3. In germline, CDR1 is SGHVS, CDR2 FNYEAQ. This CDR3 is 16 amino acids long. DNA of the CDR3: TGTGCCAGCAGCTTAGGGCCAGGGGGTAGCAATCAGCCCCAGCATTTT. It translates to CASSLGPGGSNQPQHF.

This clone has a single count. The chain carries TRBV5-1 and TRBJ2-3; 9 positions match TRBD2. V shed 1 base, J shed 5 bases, and the junction held 5 bases outside the gene matches. Germline loops: CDR1 SGHRS, CDR2 YFSETQ. This CDR3 spans 15 amino acids. CDR3 sequence reads: CASSLRREGKDTQYF. CDR3 in DNA: TGCGCCAGCAGCTTGAGGCGGGAGGGAAAAGATACGCAGTATTTT.

The chain recombines TRBV11-1 with TRBJ2-1, with 9 bases fitting TRBD2. Per the germline V gene, CDR1 is SGHAT and CDR2 is FQDESV (reference sequence). After removal of 6 bases from V and 5 bases from J, the junction contained 14 bases not matched to a gene. The CDR3 consists of 17 residues. In DNA, the CDR3 is TGTGCCAGCAGTTCCAACCCCGGGACTAGCTATAACAATGAGCAGTTCTTC. It specifies CASSSNPGTSYNNEQFF.

The chain carries TRBV10-3 and TRBJ1-5; no firm D call. The CDR3 has 14 residues. The V and J ends lost 4 bases and 2 bases respectively, with 9 bases between them. Germline V gene data show CDR1 as ENHRY and CDR2 as SYGVKD. DNA of the CDR3: TGTGCCATCAGTGGGGAGGGAGGCAATCAGCCCCAGCATTTT. It codes for CAISGEGGNQPQHF.

The chain has TRBV30 and TRBJ1-5; D is perhaps TRBD1 (6 bases). Trimming took off 1 base at V and 1 base at J, with 8 bases between the two ends. CDR1 is GTSNPN, CDR2 SVGIG, per germline (reference sequence). The CDR3 has 14 amino acids. CDR3 bases: TGTGCCTGGAGTGGGACAGCAAGCAATCAGCCCCAGCATTTT. It translates to CAWSGTASNQPQHF.

The CDR3 bases are TGTGCCAGCACCAATAGGGGGGGGCAGGATGGCTACACCTTC. Amino acids: CASTNRGGQDGYTF. V usage is TRBV6-1 and J usage is TRBJ1-2; D might be TRBD1 (6 bases). Trimming pared 7 bases from V and 6 bases from J, leaving 18 bases between. Germline values: CDR1 MNHNS, CDR2 SASEGT. The CDR3 loop spans 14 amino acids.

The chain joins TRBV5-4 to TRBJ1-2; weak D call: TRBD1 (6 bases). V gave up 2 bases and J gave up 6 bases, with 14 bases separating them. This CDR3 comprises 14 residues. Germline V CDR1 and CDR2: SGHNT, YYREEE (reference sequence). This CDR3 reads CASSFRGGANGYTF. The DNA for the CDR3 is TGTGCCAGCAGCTTTCGTGGGGGCGCGAATGGCTACACCTTC.

V is TRBV9 and J is TRBJ2-1; 9 nucleotides agree with TRBD2. The CDR3 has 16 amino acids. Per the germline V gene, CDR1 is SGDLS and CDR2 is YYNGEE. With V trimmed by 0 bases and J by 9 bases, 10 bases remained unmatched. The CDR3 nucleotides read TGTGCCAGCAGCGTAGTTGGTAGCGGGAGATTAAGTGAGCAGTTCTTC. Protein product: CASSVVGSGRLSEQFF.

The chain combines TRBV5-6 with TRBJ1-2; 7 bases are a match to TRBD1. Germline CDR1 and CDR2: SGHDT and YYEEEE. The CDR3 extends over 15 amino acids. V lost 4 bases and J lost 2; bases outside the gene matches: 8. The CDR3 DNA sequence: TGTGCCAGCAGCGAACCGGGACAGAGAAACTATGGCTACACCTTC. It codes for CASSEPGQRNYGYTF.

CDR3 sequence reads: CAWSSDRGNQPQHF. CDR3 nucleotide sequence: TGTGCCTGGAGCTCCGACAGGGGCAATCAGCCCCAGCATTTT. This chain connects TRBV30 to TRBJ1-5; 7 bases are shared with TRBD1. This CDR3 is built from 14 residues. Looked up from germline, CDR1 is GTSNPN and CDR2 is SVGIG (reference sequence). With V trimmed by 3 bases and J by 2 bases, 4 bases remained unmatched.

The chain employs TRBV7-2 and TRBJ2-1; 11 nucleotides line up with TRBD1. CDR1 and CDR2 from the germline V gene are SGHTA and FQGNSA. CDR3 length: 16 amino acids. V lost 2 bases to trimming and J lost 7 bases; unmatched junction nucleotides: 7. CDR3 nucleotide sequence: TGTGCCAGCAGCTTAACCGGGACAGGGGGGAGAAATGAGCAGTTCTTC. Translation: CASSLTGTGGRNEQFF.

The CDR3 region has the DNA TGTGCCAGCAGCTTAGGGAGCGGGATACAAGAGACCCAGTACTTC. Its translation: CASSLGSGIQETQYF. The chain has TRBV7-6 and TRBJ2-5; 7 bases align to TRBD2. Germline CDR1 SGHVS, CDR2 FNYEAQ. V was clipped by 1 base and J by 2 bases; unmatched bases: 4. The CDR3 has 15 amino acids. Using reference TRBV7-6 and TRBJ2-5 for the parts outside the CDR3, the full variable domain is GAGVSQSPRYKVTKRGQDVALRCDPISGHVSLYWYRQALGQGPEFLTYFNYEAQQDKSGLPNDRFSAERPEGSISTLTIQRTEQRDSAMYRCASSLGSGIQETQYFGPGTRLLVL.

In this sample, this clone turned up a few times. This rearrangement joins TRBV30 to TRBJ1-2, with D maybe TRBD1 (5 bases). V was trimmed by 5 bases and J by 5 bases, leaving 15 bases between them. Germline CDR1 reads GTSNPN; CDR2 reads SVGIG (reference sequence). CDR3 length: 13 residues. CDR3 sequence reads: CAWHRRGLYGYTF. DNA for the CDR3: TGTGCCTGGCACCGACGGGGACTGTATGGCTACACCTTC. Supplemented by reference TRBV30 and TRBJ1-2, the full variable domain reads SQTIHQWPATLVQPVGSPLSLECTVEGTSNPNLYWYRQAAGRGLQLLFYSVGIGQISSEVPQNLSASRPQDRQFILSSKKLLLSDSGFYLCAWHRRGLYGYTFGSGTRLTVV.

The chain is built from TRBV7-2 and TRBJ2-5, with D uncertain. The CDR3 length is 14 residues. Germline V gene lookup returns CDR1 SGHTA and CDR2 FQGNSA. V dropped 1 base and J dropped 1 base, with 7 bases sitting between them. The CDR3 here is CASSLVASQETQYF. Written as DNA, the CDR3 is TGTGCCAGCAGCTTAGTGGCCAGCCAAGAGACCCAGTACTTC.

The chain is built from TRBV29-1 and TRBJ1-2; the match to TRBD1 covers 7 bases. Per germline, CDR1 SQVTM and CDR2 ANQGSEA. This CDR3 comprises 18 residues. The V and J ends lost 3 bases and 1 base, in that order; junction bases with no gene match: 17. This chain's CDR3 is CSVDKGTASRPFNYGYTF. In DNA form, the CDR3 reads TGCAGCGTTGATAAGGGGACAGCCTCTAGGCCGTTTAACTATGGCTACACCTTC.